This record looks at one T cell receptor (beta chain) sequence and its context. Its antigen is undetermined. CDR1 is SGHNT, CDR2 YENEEA, per germline. The V end lost 5 bases, the J end lost 2 bases, and 15 bases lay between the germline ends. The CDR3 runs to 15 residues. The sample comes from a study of circulating tumor DNA in untreated peripheral T-cell lymphoma. Findings and caveats of the study: In 76% of patients, tumor-specific clonotypes were identified.

Clones were read by immunoSEQ multiplex PCR, and TCRdb kept only the in-frame ones, dropping some. This sample has more than 2,500 clones, with around 55% found just once. This tumor tissue came from a pretreatment baseline collection. The chain links TRBV11-3 to TRBJ1-2, with TRBD1 as a possible D gene (6 bases). Sequencing was performed on tumor tissue. This TCR was recovered from a human donor with peripheral T-cell lymphoma. The CDR3 DNA is TGTGCCAGCAGCCCTGGGGGCGGGCAGAACTATGGCTACACCTTC. Encoded protein: CASSPGGGQNYGYTF.